A single sample is the source of the 14 T cell receptor beta chains below, sequenced in a study of blood T cells in healthy people across ages (dated by TCRdb to the mid-2010s). Libraries were made using 5' RACE. The instrument was an Illumina HiSeq 2500. A second PCR of about 7 to 12 cycles was performed with a sample-barcoded 5' primer and a J-beta primer mix. TCRdb itself trimmed the public reads at Q25 with fastp, ran MiXCR and retained productive beta chains. Duplicate CDR3 protein sequences are folded into a single record with the most common DNA and genes. This sample lists roughly 1.5 million distinct CDR3 sequences; approximately 43% were detected once. The biggest ten clones account for more than 4% of the sample. Input material: blood. These receptors originate from a woman under 30 in good health.

The V call is TRBV20-1, the J call TRBJ2-1; 7 bases map to TRBD2. CDR3 length equals 14 residues. The trim removed 1 base at V and 9 bases at J, leaving 9 bases unmatched. Germline V gene lookup returns CDR1 DFQATT and CDR2 SNEGSKA (reference sequence). CDR3 bases: TGCAGTGCTAGAGTCGCTAGCGGCCAGGTTGAGCAGTTCTTC. Its protein is CSARVASGQVEQFF.

This clonotype was picked up many times. The chain employs TRBV7-2 and TRBJ2-7; D is possibly TRBD1 (5 bases). CDR1 SGHTA and CDR2 FQGNSA come from the germline V gene. Trimming cost V 1 base and J 3 bases, with 13 bases left between them. This CDR3 spans 15 amino acids. CDR3 bases: TGTGCCAGCAGCTTAGACATGGGGCAGAGCTACGAGCAGTACTTC. This translates into CASSLDMGQSYEQYF.

This rearrangement joins TRBV6-5 to TRBJ2-1; possibly TRBD2 for D (6 bases). V was trimmed by 1 base and J by 12 bases, leaving 10 bases between them. The CDR3 consists of 12 residues. In germline, CDR1 is MNHEY, CDR2 SVGAGI. The CDR3 sequence: CASSYWGDGQFF. In DNA, the CDR3 is TGTGCCAGCAGTTACTGGGGGGACGGGCAGTTCTTC.

The chain carries TRBV20-1 and TRBJ2-5; 8 bases line up with TRBD2. The J call may be faulty, since TRBJ2-7 better matches the DNA end. CDR3 length equals 13 residues. Germline CDR1 DFQATT, CDR2 SNEGSKA (reference sequence). The CDR3 sequence: CSASGTRPLEQYF. CDR3 nucleotide sequence: TGCAGTGCTAGTGGGACTAGACCACTCGAGCAGTACTTC.

About this clonotype: At one end the junction does not follow the germline gene, possibly because of a read error. V is TRBV7-7 and J is TRBJ2-3; D possibly corresponds to TRBD1 (5 bases). The germline CDR1 and CDR2 sequences are SSHAT and FNYEAQ (reference sequence). The CDR3 contains 15 residues. CDR3 sequence (DNA): TGTGCTAGCAGCTCTTCCAGACAGTCAGGAGATACGCAGTATTTT. Its translation: CASSSSRQSGDTQYF.

The table lists this clonotype with a few counts. This sequence joins TRBV7-2 and TRBJ1-2, with TRBD1 matching 11 bases. CDR3 size: 15 residues. Per the germline V gene, CDR1 is SGHTA and CDR2 is FQGNSA. V was clipped by 5 bases and J by 3 bases; unmatched bases: 5. This CDR3 reads CASSPWTGGDYGYTF. CDR3 nucleotides: TGTGCCAGCAGCCCTTGGACAGGGGGCGACTATGGCTACACCTTC.

This clonotype was observed a few times. This chain uses TRBV12-3 or TRBV12-4 with TRBJ2-1; no clear D. Between the trimmed V and J ends, which lost 2 bases and 4 bases, there was a span of 12 bases. CDR3 length: 15 amino acids. The CDR3 spells CASSLSRGQYNEQFF. The CDR3 nucleotides are TGTGCCAGCAGTTTATCAAGAGGCCAGTACAATGAGCAGTTCTTC.

This clonotype occurred many times. The chain carries TRBV5-1 and TRBJ2-3; TRBD2 matches at 11 bases. CDR1 is SGHRS and CDR2 is YFSETQ in the germline V gene. J gave up 2 bases and V 3 bases, and 8 bases lay outside the gene matches. CDR3 size: 17 residues. The CDR3 nucleotides read TGCGCCAGCAGCTCGGCGTATAGCGGGGGGGTCACAGATACGCAGTATTTT. Translation: CASSSAYSGGVTDTQYF.

V and J are TRBV29-1 and TRBJ2-5, with 9 bases that match TRBD2. There are 16 residues in the CDR3. The ends lost 6 bases at V and 0 bases at J; junction bases unmatched: 11. CDR1 and CDR2 from the germline V gene are SQVTM and ANQGSEA. As DNA, the CDR3 is TGCAGCGTCCGGCGGGCGGCTAGCGGGAACCAAGAGACCCAGTACTTC. Translation gives CSVRRAASGNQETQYF.

The sample holds a few counts of this clonotype. The rearrangement uses TRBV6-2 or TRBV6-3 and TRBJ2-1; perhaps TRBD2 as D (5 bases). The CDR3 extends over 14 amino acids. CDR1 and CDR2 (germline): MNHEY, SVGEGT. The germline V and J ends were trimmed by 11 bases and 1 base, with 15 bases remaining between them. DNA of the CDR3: TGTGCCGCCTCCAAGGCGGGTTCCTACAATGAGCAGTTCTTC. Protein product: CAASKAGSYNEQFF.

This chain connects TRBV6-1 to TRBJ1-2; D remains unclear. The germline V gene has CDR1 MNHNS and CDR2 SASEGT. Trimming cost V 1 base and J 3 bases, with 9 bases left between them. This CDR3 has 14 amino acids. This CDR3 is CASSEEPSYYGYTF. The CDR3 nucleotides are TGTGCCAGCAGTGAAGAGCCTTCATACTATGGCTACACCTTC.

This clonotype was counted once. A read error may account for a junction end that differs from germline. The chain combines TRBV4-3 with TRBJ1-2; D may be TRBD1 (5 bases). The CDR3 runs to 15 residues. The germline CDR1 and CDR2 sequences are LGHNA and YSLEER. CDR3 DNA: TGCGCCGGCAGCCAAGATCAATGGGGGAACTATGGCTACACCTTC. It is translated as CAGSQDQWGNYGYTF.

The chain joins TRBV28 to TRBJ2-2, with TRBD1 matching 7 bases. CDR1 and CDR2 (germline): MDHEN, SYDVKM. The CDR3 contains 15 residues. Germline trimming cut 6 bases from V and 4 bases from J; bases unmatched to any gene: 8. CDR3 in amino acids: CASSLGTVGTGELFF. The CDR3, as DNA: TGTGCCAGCAGCTTGGGGACAGTGGGCACCGGGGAGCTGTTTTTT.

This clonotype has ten or more counts. The chain carries TRBV12-3 or TRBV12-4 and TRBJ1-5, with D uncertain. This CDR3 contains 15 residues. The V and J ends lost 4 bases and 3 bases respectively, with 13 bases between them. The CDR3 loop reads CASSSKGRSNQPQHF. CDR3 sequence (DNA): TGTGCCAGCAGTTCGAAGGGCAGATCCAATCAGCCCCAGCATTTT.